Below are 12 T cell receptor beta chains sequenced from a single sample in a study of post-analysis software for immune sequencing data. Their antigens remain unidentified. Unique molecular identifiers tagged the TCR beta cDNA libraries. TCRdb re-analysed the PCR reads in MiXCR, keeping a single row per CDR3 protein. Of 350,000 to 500,000 distinct CDR3 sequences listed, approximately 38% are singletons. Whole-study findings and limits: Compared with controls, patients had more of about 5 TRBV segments, including TRBV5-6, TRBV5-1 and TRBV20-1.

Sequencing was carried out using blood. These receptors all stem from a girl between 2 and 10 years old with multiple sclerosis.

This clonotype appeared a few times. This chain joins TRBV21-1 and TRBJ2-1; TRBD1, the D gene given by the table, was not confirmed from the DNA. TRBV21-1 is assigned pseudogene status. The CDR3 is made up of 15 amino acids. The CDR3 bases are TGTGCCAGCAGCCCCGGACAGTCGCAGTACAATGAGCAGTTCTTC. Translation: CASSPGQSQYNEQFF.

This clonotype was observed at least ten times. This chain connects TRBV28 to TRBJ2-7; TRBD1 matches at 8 bases. Germline values: CDR1 MDHEN, CDR2 SYDVKM. The V segment lost 5 bases and the J segment 3 bases; nucleotides outside the gene matches: 3. The CDR3 has 13 residues. The CDR3: CASSVDRDYEQYF. Here the CDR3 DNA reads TGTGCCAGCAGTGTGGACAGGGACTACGAGCAGTACTTC.

The chain is built from TRBV20-1 and TRBJ1-5; D remains ambiguous. Germline CDR1 is DFQATT and CDR2 is SNEGSKA (reference sequence). CDR3 length: 16 residues. Between the trimmed V and J ends, which lost 3 bases and 7 bases, there was a span of 22 bases. The CDR3 region is CSARVDGVPERQPQHF. DNA of the CDR3: TGCAGTGCTAGGGTGGACGGGGTGCCCGAGCGGCAGCCCCAGCATTTT.

There are a few counts of this clonotype. One junction end does not reproduce the germline sequence, and a read error may be involved. The chain couples TRBV7-6 to TRBJ1-1; the D is unclear. There are 14 residues in the CDR3. The germline V gene encodes CDR1 SGHVS and CDR2 FNYEAQ. The CDR3 DNA is TGTGCCAGCAGTTTAGTTCTAGGTAACACTGAAGCTTTCTTT. Encoded protein: CASSLVLGNTEAFF.

V and J are TRBV27 and TRBJ1-5; unclear D gene. This CDR3 spans 12 amino acids. Between the trimmed V and J ends, which lost 4 bases and 3 bases, there was a span of 4 bases. Germline CDR1 reads MNHEY; CDR2 reads SMNVEV (reference sequence). CDR3 residues: CASSSYNQPQHF. The DNA for the CDR3 is TGTGCCAGCAGTTCCTACAATCAGCCCCAGCATTTT.

This clonotype was seen only a few times. This sequence joins TRBV9 and TRBJ2-1; D gene ambiguous. Trimming stripped 4 bases from V and 2 bases from J, with 10 bases between. The CDR3 loop spans 14 amino acids. The germline CDR1 and CDR2 sequences are SGDLS and YYNGEE. CDR3 nucleotide sequence: TGTGCCAGCAGCTCACGACTGGCCTACAATGAGCAGTTCTTC. Residues: CASSSRLAYNEQFF.

The chain carries TRBV9 and TRBJ2-7, with 8 nucleotides matching TRBD2. Germline assignment: CDR1 SGDLS and CDR2 YYNGEE. Trimming took 4 bases from V and 2 from J; bases not matched to a gene: 11. The CDR3 is 16 amino acids. The CDR3 DNA follows: TGTGCCAGCAGCCCCGGGGGGGGGAAGGCCACCTACGAGCAGTACTTC. Translated, it gives CASSPGGGKATYEQYF.

In its sample, this clonotype was seen a few times. This chain uses TRBV2 with TRBJ2-1; no definite D call. Trimming removed 11 bases at V and 2 bases at J, with 13 bases between. Germline CDR1 and CDR2: SNHLY and FYNNEI. The CDR3 covers 13 residues. CDR3 in DNA: TGTGCCCAACAGATTAACCCCTACAATGAGCAGTTCTTC. The encoded protein is CAQQINPYNEQFF.

V is TRBV20-1 and J is TRBJ2-2; TRBD2 matches 7 bases. V was pared by 4 bases and J by 9 bases, with 17 bases of the junction left unmatched. This CDR3 has 16 amino acids. Germline assignment: CDR1 DFQATT and CDR2 SNEGSKA (reference sequence). CDR3 bases: TGCAGTGCTAAACTGAAGCGGGATGGGACCCGGAGGGAGCTGTTTTTT. It yields the protein CSAKLKRDGTRRELFF.

The chain combines TRBV6-2 or TRBV6-3 with TRBJ1-2, with no clear D. CDR1 MNHEY and CDR2 SVGEGT come from the germline V gene. Trimming removed 5 bases from V and 13 bases from J, with 17 bases in between. The CDR3 length is 12 residues. CDR3 loop: CASSQLTRNSTF. CDR3 DNA: TGTGCCAGCAGTCAACTGACGAGAAACAGCACCTTC.

This chain links TRBV28 with TRBJ2-1, with 12 bases fitting TRBD2. The length of the CDR3 is 16 residues. The junction had 6 bases not matched to a gene; V was cut back by 4 bases and J by 5 bases. In germline, CDR1 is MDHEN, CDR2 SYDVKM. DNA of the CDR3: TGTGCCAGCAGTTCCCGGCTAGCGGGAGGGGACAATGAGCAGTTCTTC. This translates into CASSSRLAGGDNEQFF.

The chain carries TRBV29-1 and TRBJ2-5; the match to TRBD1 covers 7 bases. CDR3 size: 16 residues. In germline, CDR1 is SQVTM, CDR2 ANQGSEA. The junction had 14 bases not matched to a gene; V was cut back by 6 bases and J by 1 base. CDR3 amino acids: CSVANRGALIQETQYF. DNA for the CDR3: TGCAGCGTCGCGAACAGGGGCGCCCTTATCCAAGAGACCCAGTACTTC.